This TCR beta chain was retrieved from a study of vaccination and CD4 T cells after COVID-19. At the level of the study: The convalescents were made up of six males and four females, two of whom were Hispanic. Cells received overlapping spike peptides from SARS-CoV-2, HCoV-NL63, HCoV-OC43 and HCoV-229E as stimulation.

Noted treatment: approximately 9-day PBMC culture with coronavirus spike peptide pools or control peptides (ViraFEST assay). Trimming at V came to 5 bases and at J to 3 bases, leaving 7 bases not matched to a gene. The CDR3 totals 15 residues. From germline, CDR1 is MDHEN and CDR2 SYDVKM. With the Oncomine TCR Beta short-read assay, DNA from cultured CD4+ T cells was sequenced. TCRdb analysed the PCR reads with MiXCR anew, one entry per CDR3 protein. Counted here are around 11,000 distinct CDR3 sequences, about 25% occurring once; the ten biggest clones make up roughly 25%. Regarding this clonotype: The target antigen is unknown.

This clonotype originated in a human donor who had recovered from COVID-19. The rearrangement uses TRBV28 and TRBJ2-5, with 9 bases that match TRBD1. The specimen comprised CD4+ T cells from blood, cultured in vitro, sampled after SARS-CoV-2 vaccination. Here the CDR3 DNA reads TGTGCCAGCAGTCTTGCGGGACAGGGTAAAGAGACCCAGTACTTC. Translation gives CASSLAGQGKETQYF.